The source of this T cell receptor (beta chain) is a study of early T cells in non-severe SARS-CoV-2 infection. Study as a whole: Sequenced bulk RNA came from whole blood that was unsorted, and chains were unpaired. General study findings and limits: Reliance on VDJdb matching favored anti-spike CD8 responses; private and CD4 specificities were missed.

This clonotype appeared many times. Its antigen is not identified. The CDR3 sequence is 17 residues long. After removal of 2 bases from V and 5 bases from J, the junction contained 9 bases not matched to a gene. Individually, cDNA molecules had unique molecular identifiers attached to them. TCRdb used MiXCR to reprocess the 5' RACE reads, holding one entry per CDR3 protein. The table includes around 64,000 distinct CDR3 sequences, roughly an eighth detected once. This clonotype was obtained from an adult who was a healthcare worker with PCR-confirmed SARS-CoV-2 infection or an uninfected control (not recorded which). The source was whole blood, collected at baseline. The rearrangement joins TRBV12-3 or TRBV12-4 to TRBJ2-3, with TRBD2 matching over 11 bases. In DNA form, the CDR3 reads TGTGCCAGCAGTTTATACCCCCCAGGGACTAGCGGAGATACGCAGTATTTT. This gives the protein CASSLYPPGTSGDTQYF.